This TCR beta chain was observed in a study of blood T cell repertoires in COVID-19. Study-level background: The study drew acute and convalescent COVID-19 samples from the United States, Italy and Spain. Sample material is recorded as cDNA or gDNA derived from T cells, B-cell-depleted T cells, or PBMCs.

Only a few counts were recorded for this clone. Per the study methods: Estimated nucleated cell counts came from reference gene primer amplification. Profiling relied on immunoSEQ multiplex PCR, and the TCRdb table lists in-frame clones only, not all of them. V and J calls and clone size follow that table, whereas D and trimming were derived from the DNA. The sample consists of under 550,000 clones, 80% to 90% of them appearing once. A Seattle source enrolled patients during active infection and followed them longitudinally. The CDR3 is made up of 14 amino acids. V lost 2 bases to trimming and J lost 15 bases; unmatched junction nucleotides: 8. Germline CDR1 PRHDT, CDR2 FYEKMQ (reference sequence).

This chain links TRBV13 with TRBJ1-6; 9 nucleotides agree with TRBD1. The TCR sequence derives from a young man with COVID-19, enrolled during active disease. The sequenced sample consisted of peripheral blood. The CDR3 loop is CASSLRDRVDLLHF. For the CDR3, the DNA is TGTGCCAGCAGCTTAAGGGACAGGGTCGATCTCCTCCACTTT. The variable domain in full, with the rest retrieved from reference TRBV13 and TRBJ1-6, is AAGVIQSPRHLIKEKRETATLKCYPIPRHDTVYWYQQGPGQDPQFLISFYEKMQSDKGSIPDRFSAQQFSDYHSELNMSSLELGDSALYFCASSLRDRVDLLHFGNGTRLTVT.